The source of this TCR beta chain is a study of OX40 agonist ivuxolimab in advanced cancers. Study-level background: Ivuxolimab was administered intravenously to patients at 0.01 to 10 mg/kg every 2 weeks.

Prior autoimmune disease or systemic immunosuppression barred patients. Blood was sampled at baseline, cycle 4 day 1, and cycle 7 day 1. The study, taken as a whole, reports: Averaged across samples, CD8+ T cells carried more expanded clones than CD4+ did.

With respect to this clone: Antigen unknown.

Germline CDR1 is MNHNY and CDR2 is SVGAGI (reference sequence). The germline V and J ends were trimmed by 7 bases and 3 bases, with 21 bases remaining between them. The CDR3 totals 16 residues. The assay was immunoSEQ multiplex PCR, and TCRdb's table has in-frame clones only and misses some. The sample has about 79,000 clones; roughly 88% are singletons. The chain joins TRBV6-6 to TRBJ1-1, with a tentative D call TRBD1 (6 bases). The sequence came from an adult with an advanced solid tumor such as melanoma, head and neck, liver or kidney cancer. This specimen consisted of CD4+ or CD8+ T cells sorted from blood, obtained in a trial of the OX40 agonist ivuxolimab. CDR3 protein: CASTSEGGPRDTEAFF. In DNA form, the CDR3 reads TGTGCCAGCACCTCGGAAGGGGGACCTCGCGACACTGAAGCTTTCTTT.